The 19 T cell receptor beta chains presented below share a single source sample, sequenced in a study of blood T cell repertoires in COVID-19. TCRdb's table, derived via immunoSEQ multiplex PCR, lists solely in-frame clones and lacks some. Here the sample spans 200,000 to 250,000 clones, approximately 81% being singletons. The material sequenced was peripheral blood. These TCRs come from a man in his forties or fifties with acute or convalescent COVID-19.

This clone was found a few times. J is TRBJ1-5 and V is TRBV7-2; 10 bases line up with TRBD1. The CDR3 has 15 residues. Germline-derived CDR1 and CDR2 are SGHTA and FQGNSA. V trimming: 5 bases; J trimming: 6 bases; junction bases outside the gene matches: 7. The CDR3 region has the DNA TGTGCCAGCAGCAATAGGGACAGGGGTACTCAGCCCCAGCATTTT. Translated: CASSNRDRGTQPQHF.

The chain combines TRBV6-4 with TRBJ2-3, with TRBD2 as a possible D gene (6 bases). This CDR3 has 14 residues. V dropped 4 bases and J dropped 2 bases, with 10 bases sitting between them. The germline CDR1 and CDR2 sequences are MRHNA and SNTAGT. CDR3 protein: CASSAGVDTDTQYF. The CDR3 DNA reads TGTGCCAGCAGTGCGGGGGTCGACACAGATACGCAGTATTTT.

The chain links TRBV28 to TRBJ1-1; D ambiguous. The V and J ends lost 3 bases and 3 bases respectively, with 11 bases between them. CDR1 is MDHEN and CDR2 is SYDVKM in the germline V gene. The CDR3 spans 14 residues. The CDR3 region has the DNA TGTGCCAGCAGTTTTCGGGGAAGGTACACTGAAGCTTTCTTT. Residues: CASSFRGRYTEAFF.

The J gene is TRBJ2-5, the V gene TRBV5-1; TRBD2 matches at 10 bases. CDR3 length: 16 amino acids. The germline V gene has CDR1 SGHRS and CDR2 YFSETQ. V was pared by 0 bases and J by 1 base, with 3 bases of the junction left unmatched. The CDR3 loop reads CASSLGSSGGQETQYF. The CDR3 nucleotides are TGCGCCAGCAGCTTGGGGTCTAGCGGGGGCCAAGAGACCCAGTACTTC.

This clone was recorded a few times. This chain uses TRBV5-6 with TRBJ1-1; D is uncertain. The CDR3 covers 14 residues. CDR1 SGHDT and CDR2 YYEEEE come from the germline V gene. Trimming cost V 6 bases and J 2 bases, with 14 bases left between them. Written as DNA, the CDR3 is TGTGCCAGCAACTATCGAGGGCTTAACACTGAAGCTTTCTTT. Residues: CASNYRGLNTEAFF.

The chain is built from TRBV7-9 and TRBJ2-7; D remains unclear. The CDR3 is made up of 14 amino acids. Germline CDR1 SEHNR, CDR2 FQNEAQ (reference sequence). V was clipped by 1 base and J by 4 bases, with 11 bases between them. The CDR3 coding sequence is TGTGCCAGCAGCTTAGGGGCCGGCAATTACGAGCAGTACTTC. It is translated as CASSLGAGNYEQYF.

The rearrangement links TRBV3-1 (or the pseudogene TRBV3-2) to TRBJ2-5; 10 bases are a match to TRBD1. J was trimmed by 3 bases and V by 1 base; bases with no gene match: 11. CDR3 length equals 18 residues. The germline V gene encodes CDR1 LGHDT and CDR2 YNNKEL (reference sequence). CDR3 sequence: CASSQVLAEDRGEETQYF. Written as DNA, the CDR3 is TGTGCCAGCAGCCAAGTACTGGCAGAGGACAGGGGGGAAGAGACCCAGTACTTC.

The chain is built from TRBV30 and TRBJ1-2; 7 bases match TRBD1. Germline CDR1 reads GTSNPN; CDR2 reads SVGIG (reference sequence). With V trimmed by 8 bases and J by 6 bases, 6 bases remained unmatched. The CDR3 extends over 11 amino acids. CDR3 sequence (DNA): TGTGCCAAAGACAGGGCTCATGGCTACACCTTC. As protein: CAKDRAHGYTF. Variable domain in full (rest from reference TRBV30 and TRBJ1-2): SQTIHQWPATLVQPVGSPLSLECTVEGTSNPNLYWYRQAAGRGLQLLFYSVGIGQISSEVPQNLSASRPQDRQFILSSKKLLLSDSGFYLCAKDRAHGYTFGSGTRLTVV.

The chain has TRBV18 and TRBJ1-2, with D possibly being TRBD1 (6 bases). CDR3 length: 14 residues. Trimming took 3 bases from V and 5 from J, leaving 13 bases between them. The V gene's germline CDR1 is KGHSH and CDR2 LQKENI. This CDR3 reads CASSPAAGVYGYTF. For the CDR3, the DNA is TGTGCCAGCTCACCGGCGGCAGGGGTATATGGCTACACCTTC.

The J gene is TRBJ2-1, the V gene TRBV6-5; maybe TRBD1 (7 bases). CDR1 MNHEY and CDR2 SVGAGI come from the germline V gene. This CDR3 has 15 residues. The V gene lost 7 bases and the J gene lost 0 bases, with 13 bases spanning the gap. In nucleotides, the CDR3 is TGTGCCAGCAACCGACAGGGAGGCTCCTACAATGAGCAGTTCTTC. It yields the protein CASNRQGGSYNEQFF.

There are a few counts of this clone. The chain joins TRBV30 to TRBJ1-1; a possible D gene is TRBD1 (6 bases). Germline-derived CDR1 and CDR2 are GTSNPN and SVGIG (reference sequence). Trimming cost V 2 bases and J 4 bases, with 17 bases left between them. CDR3 length equals 15 residues. The CDR3 DNA reads TGTGCCTGGAGTAATGGGGGCCAGAGGGTCACTGAAGCTTTCTTT. It specifies CAWSNGGQRVTEAFF. The variable domain in full, completed from reference TRBV30 and TRBJ1-1, reads SQTIHQWPATLVQPVGSPLSLECTVEGTSNPNLYWYRQAAGRGLQLLFYSVGIGQISSEVPQNLSASRPQDRQFILSSKKLLLSDSGFYLCAWSNGGQRVTEAFFGQGTRLTVV.

This clone was seen a few times. V is TRBV5-1 and J is TRBJ1-2, with D possibly TRBD1 on 6 matching bases. CDR1 is SGHRS, CDR2 YFSETQ, per germline. V was clipped by 0 bases and J by 4 bases, with 13 bases between them. The CDR3 spans 15 residues. The CDR3 loop is CASSLEPGRGYGYTF. The DNA for the CDR3 is TGCGCCAGCAGCTTGGAACCTGGCAGGGGCTATGGCTACACCTTC.

The chain uses TRBV7-3 and TRBJ2-1, with 12 bases lining up with TRBD2. In germline, CDR1 is SGHTA, CDR2 FQGTGA. Losses at the gene ends were 5 bases for V and 5 bases for J; bases not matched to a gene: 13. CDR3 length equals 18 residues. The DNA of the CDR3 is TGTGCCAGCAGCAGTACTAGCGGGGGGCTCCCCCTAAACAATGAGCAGTTCTTC. Its translation is CASSSTSGGLPLNNEQFF.

This chain joins TRBV12-3 or TRBV12-4 and TRBJ2-7, with D unclear. The CDR3 totals 11 residues. V was clipped by 3 bases and J by 5 bases, with 5 bases between them. CDR3 protein: CASSFRDEQYF. The CDR3 nucleotides are TGTGCCAGCAGTTTTAGAGACGAGCAGTACTTC.

The genes are TRBV18 and TRBJ1-5; perhaps TRBD1 as D (5 bases). This CDR3 has 16 residues. Per germline, CDR1 KGHSH and CDR2 LQKENI. The germline V and J ends were trimmed by 5 bases and 1 base, with 15 bases remaining between them. The CDR3 coding sequence is TGTGCCAGCTCATCGCAGGGCCGATGGAGCAATCAGCCCCAGCATTTT. Translated, it gives CASSSQGRWSNQPQHF.

The CDR3 DNA reads as TGTGCCAGCAGCTTTGGCGGCGGCAAAATCTATGGCTACACCTTC. Translation gives CASSFGGGKIYGYTF. The V and J genes are TRBV5-5 and TRBJ1-2; unclear D gene. The CDR3 has 15 residues. From germline, CDR1 is SGHKS and CDR2 YYEKEE (reference sequence). Trimming stripped 2 bases from V and 4 bases from J, with 15 bases between.

The chain joins TRBV9 to TRBJ1-3; D is perhaps TRBD1 (6 bases). The V and J ends lost 7 bases and 3 bases respectively, with 17 bases between them. Germline assignment: CDR1 SGDLS and CDR2 YYNGEE. This CDR3 comprises 15 residues. DNA for the CDR3: TGTGCCAGCTCTTCTGGGGGCGCAGGTGGAAACACCATATATTTT. As protein: CASSSGGAGGNTIYF.

V usage is TRBV6-5 and J usage is TRBJ1-5; D gene ambiguous. The germline gives CDR1 MNHEY, CDR2 SVGAGI. V gave up 6 bases and J gave up 4 bases, with 10 bases separating them. This CDR3 has 13 residues. CDR3 sequence (DNA): TGTGCCAGCAGACAAGACTTTAATCAGCCCCAGCATTTT. It yields the protein CASRQDFNQPQHF.

The J gene is TRBJ1-5, the V gene TRBV5-6, with D possibly TRBD1 on 5 matching bases. CDR3 length: 12 amino acids. V lost 4 bases and J 10 bases, leaving 12 bases between the germline ends. Germline CDR1 SGHDT, CDR2 YYEEEE. CDR3 sequence reads: CASSVQGYPQHF. CDR3 DNA sequence: TGTGCCAGCAGCGTGCAGGGTTACCCCCAGCATTTT.